This T cell receptor beta chain was observed in a study of blood T cell repertoires in COVID-19. Sequencing used immunoSEQ multiplex PCR; TCRdb keeps in-frame clones, though not all of them. Seen here are 110,000 to 150,000 clones, approximately 80% observed once, and the top ten hold 1.9%. Germline V CDR1 and CDR2: LGHNA, YNFKEQ. The CDR3 consists of 17 residues. Trimming pared 0 bases from V and 4 bases from J, leaving 13 bases between. The TCR sequence derives from a woman aged 60-75 years with acute or convalescent COVID-19. The rearrangement joins TRBV4-2 to TRBJ1-6, with D unclear. The sample was peripheral blood. This chain's CDR3 is CASSQDSMAGYNSPLHF. As DNA, the CDR3 is TGTGCCAGCAGCCAAGATTCTATGGCAGGATATAATTCACCCCTCCACTTT.